These T cell receptor beta chains were read from a single sample in a study of tumor-infiltrating lymphocytes in primary liver carcinoma. MiXCR, run by TCRdb on the multiplex PCR reads, gives a single entry per CDR3 protein. The data contain tens of thousands of distinct CDR3 sequences, more than 65% of them singletons. Material for sequencing was liver tumor tissue from sampling region 1. Receptors originate from a man between 40 and 49 years old with primary liver carcinoma and hepatitis B virus infection. The CDR3 runs from the conserved cysteine through the conserved F or W. D genes are given only for firm matches. Size tells how often a clone was seen (once, few, many) or the class of an expanded clone, and some rows leave it out.

j_call v_call clone_size d_call cdr3_aa cdr3_nt
TRBJ2-3 TRBV5-5 - TRBD2 CDSSGGFLCTDTQYF TGTGACAGCAGCGGGGGATTCCTGTGCACAGATACGCAGTATTTT
TRBJ2-5 TRBV11-2 - - CAGSPTGILLFQYF TGTGCCGGCAGCCCGACGGGGATATTATTGTTCCAGTACTTC
TRBJ2-1 TRBV14 many - CASSVNYNEQFF TGTGCCAGCAGCGTAAACTACAATGAGCAGTTCTTC
TRBJ2-3 TRBV6-1 - - CASSEVSAGRDMQYF TGTGCCAGCAGTGAAGTTTCAGCCGGACGAGATATGCAGTATTTT
TRBJ1-1 TRBV11-2 - - CASSSMQGPSTEAFF TGCGCCAGCAGTTCAATGCAGGGGCCGAGCACTGAAGCTTTCTTT
TRBJ2-2 TRBV5-1 many - CASSLAGGHNTGELFF TGCGCCAGCAGCTTGGCCGGAGGCCACAACACCGGGGAGCTGTTTTTT
TRBJ2-1 TRBV4-1 - TRBD2 CTSSQSETSGDNEQFF TGCACCAGCAGCCAATCCGAGACTAGCGGTGACAATGAACAGTTCTTC
TRBJ2-2 TRBV29-1 - - CSVEEGVANTGELFF TGCAGCGTTGAAGAGGGAGTAGCGAACACCGGGGAGCTGTTTTTT
TRBJ2-7 TRBV7-8 medium-sized - CASSLVIGAYEQYF TGTGCCAGCAGCTTAGTGATAGGGGCCTACGAGCAGTACTTC
TRBJ2-5 TRBV10-3 - - CSISDSGQETQYF TGCTCCATCAGTGATAGCGGACAAGAGACCCAGTACTTC
TRBJ2-4 TRBV29-1 - - CSVLEGAKNIQNF TGCAGTGTTTTAGAAGGGGCCAAAAACATTCAGAACTTC
TRBJ2-7 TRBV5-4 - TRBD2 CASSPGLAINYEQYF TGTGCCAGCAGCCCAGGACTAGCGATAAACTACGAGCAGTACTTC
TRBJ2-7 TRBV29-1 - - CSTRLDCEQYF TGCAGCACTAGACTTGATTGCGAGCAGTACTTC
TRBJ2-3 TRBV4-2 once TRBD2 CASCQDEGAGGVDTQYF TGTGCTAGCTGCCAAGATGAGGGAGCGGGAGGGGTAGATACGCAGTATTTT
TRBJ1-2 TRBV20-1 - TRBD1 CSAPPGQGPGGSGYTF TGCAGTGCTCCACCGGGACAGGGGCCCGGGGGCAGTGGCTACACCTTC
TRBJ2-1 TRBV11-2 few - CASSLNDVHEQFF TGTGCCAGCAGTTTAAATGATGTCCATGAGCAGTTCTTC
TRBJ1-6 TRBV28 many - CASSFVGNSPLHF TGTGCCAGCAGTTTTGTGGGAAATTCACCCCTCCACTTT
TRBJ2-7 TRBV6-6 many - CASSDAPRAYEQYF TGTGCCAGCAGTGACGCCCCGAGGGCCTACGAGCAGTACTTC
TRBJ2-3 TRBV11-2 - - CASSFSGITSTDTQYF TGTGCCAGCAGCTTTTCTGGTATCACTAGCACAGATACGCAGTATTTT
TRBJ1-2 TRBV4-1 - - CARSQEDSGKIDGYTF TGCGCCAGGAGCCAAGAAGATTCAGGGAAAATAGATGGCTACACCTTC
TRBJ2-2 TRBV6-6 many TRBD2 CASSYPGGGELFF TGTGCCAGCAGTTACCCGGGGGGCGGGGAGCTGTTTTTT
TRBJ2-2 TRBV11-2 - - CASRMVAIVSGELFF TGTGCCAGCAGGATGGTAGCGATAGTATCTGGGGAGCTGTTTTTT
TRBJ2-1 TRBV7-8 - TRBD2 CAGSWTNGRTDYNEQFF TGTGCCGGCAGCTGGACTAACGGGAGGACCGACTACAATGAGCAGTTCTTC
TRBJ2-7 TRBV28 - TRBD1 CVSMSGTGTYEQYF TGTGTCAGCATGTCGGGGACAGGGACCTACGAGCAGTACTTC
TRBJ2-6 TRBV5-5 many TRBD1 CASSRLPGQGLSGANVLTF TGTGCCAGCAGTCGTCTTCCGGGACAGGGCCTCTCTGGGGCCAACGTCCTGACTTTC
TRBJ1-2 TRBV10-3 - - CAISESAEGYGYTF TGTGCCATCAGTGAGTCAGCGGAGGGCTATGGCTACACCTTC
TRBJ1-2 TRBV29-1 - - CSVVLSQNYGYTF TGCAGCGTCGTTCTCTCCCAAAACTATGGCTACACCTTC
TRBJ2-7 TRBV29-1 many - CSVGDRTLYEQYF TGCAGCGTTGGGGACCGCACCCTCTACGAGCAGTACTTC
TRBJ1-1 TRBV29-1 - - CSVTGQGTNPEPFF TGCAGCGTTACCGGGCAGGGGACGAACCCTGAACCTTTCTTT
TRBJ1-5 TRBV30 many - CAWSPGGGDQPQHF TGTGCCTGGAGTCCCGGCGGAGGGGATCAGCCCCAGCATTTT
TRBJ1-5 TRBV5-4 - TRBD1 CACSLQGDGQPHHF TGTGCCTGCAGCTTACAGGGGGATGGCCAGCCCCACCATTTT
TRBJ1-5 TRBV28 - TRBD1 CASRMTGGFNDQPQHF TGTGCTAGCAGGATGACAGGGGGCTTTAACGATCAGCCCCAGCATTTT
TRBJ1-4 TRBV6-5 many TRBD1 CASSRQGRNEKLFF TGTGCCAGCAGTCGACAGGGGCGGAATGAAAAACTGTTTTTT
TRBJ2-1 TRBV12-3/TRBV12-4 - TRBD2 CTSNSMIAGGPANEQFF TGTACCAGCAATTCAATGATAGCGGGAGGGCCCGCCAATGAGCAGTTCTTC